A single sample gave rise to the 25 T cell receptor beta chains below, sequenced in a study of blood T cells in healthy people across ages. A sample-barcoded 5' primer and a J-beta primer mix were used in a second PCR of about 7 to 12 cycles. Using its own MiXCR run on the 5' RACE reads, TCRdb lists one record per CDR3 protein. The table records about 680,000 distinct CDR3 sequences, more than 40% of them present only once. The sequenced sample consisted of blood. The receptors originated from a woman aged 60-75 years in good health.

The chain combines TRBV20-1 with TRBJ2-7; TRBD2 is a possible D gene (6 bases). Germline-derived CDR1 and CDR2 are DFQATT and SNEGSKA (reference sequence). Trimming pared 0 bases from V and 1 base from J, leaving 13 bases between. The CDR3 runs to 15 residues. The CDR3 loop is CSARDWRDQSYEQYF. The DNA of the CDR3 is TGCAGTGCTAGAGATTGGCGGGACCAATCCTACGAGCAGTACTTC.

This clonotype was seen more than once but under ten times. CDR3 nucleotides: TGTGCCAGCAGCTTACGGGGGGGAGGAAGCGGGAACTCCTACAATGAGCAGTTCTTC. The encoded protein is CASSLRGGGSGNSYNEQFF. The V gene is TRBV11-2, the J gene TRBJ2-1; 8 bases are a match to TRBD2. The J segment lost 0 bases and the V segment lost 2 bases, leaving 12 bases of the junction unmatched. Germline CDR1 reads SGHAT; CDR2 reads FQNNGV. The CDR3 sequence is 19 residues long.

V gene TRBV3-1 combines with J gene TRBJ1-2; weak D call: TRBD1 (6 bases). The CDR3 totals 13 residues. Germline lookup yields CDR1 LGHDT and CDR2 YNNKEL (reference sequence). The V gene lost 6 bases and the J gene lost 7 bases, with 15 bases spanning the gap. DNA for the CDR3: TGTGCCAGCAGGGGGGCGGCCCCCGGTGGCTACACCTTC. It encodes CASRGAAPGGYTF.

Notes on this clonotype: One base away lies a much larger clone, so this may be a sequencing read error. The chain employs TRBV25-1 and TRBJ2-5; TRBD1 aligns across 10 bases. Judging by the DNA end, TRBJ2-7 fits better; the J call may be wrong. CDR1 and CDR2 (germline): MGHDK, SYGVNS. The CDR3 totals 15 residues. The CDR3 sequence is CASSGAGTGAYEQYF. The CDR3 nucleotides are TGTGCCAGCAGTGGAGCCGGGACAGGGGCCTACGAGCAGTACTTC.

This clonotype turned up a few times. V and J are TRBV5-1 and TRBJ2-3; D tentatively fits TRBD1 or TRBD2 (6 bases each). Germline V CDR1 and CDR2: SGHRS, YFSETQ. V lost 0 bases, J lost 4 bases, and 15 bases lay in between. This CDR3 region has 16 residues. The CDR3 is CASSLVGGTGADTQYF. The CDR3 DNA reads as TGCGCCAGCAGCTTGGTCGGGGGCACCGGAGCAGATACGCAGTATTTT.

The chain links TRBV9 to TRBJ2-4; the match to TRBD1 covers 10 bases. The DNA end lines up better with TRBJ2-7; the J call may be wrong. The CDR3 is made up of 19 amino acids. In germline, CDR1 is SGDLS, CDR2 YYNGEE. CDR3 protein: CASSVVGLASDRGAYEQYF. In DNA form, the CDR3 reads TGTGCCAGCAGCGTAGTTGGCCTAGCATCGGACAGGGGGGCCTACGAGCAGTACTTC.

This clonotype was recorded many times. This chain joins TRBV18 and TRBJ2-7; D not certain. This CDR3 is 13 amino acids long. V was shortened by 5 bases and J by 6 bases, with 14 bases between the two germline ends. The germline V gene encodes CDR1 KGHSH and CDR2 LQKENI. The CDR3 loop reads CASSNLDRIEQYF. CDR3 nucleotide sequence: TGTGCCAGCTCAAACCTCGACCGGATCGAGCAGTACTTC.

This clonotype was recorded a few times. The junction departs from germline at one end; a sequencing error may be responsible. The genes are TRBV28 and TRBJ2-7, with 10 bases aligning to TRBD2. The CDR3 is 15 residues long. CDR1 is MDHEN and CDR2 is SYDVKM in the germline V gene. DNA for the CDR3: TGCGCCAGCAGCTTAAGCGGGAGGGGTTCCTACGAGCAGTACTTC. It translates to CASSLSGRGSYEQYF.

This sequence joins TRBV18 and TRBJ2-7; TRBD2 aligns across 7 bases. Trimming at V came to 3 bases and at J to 0 bases, leaving 5 bases not matched to a gene. Germline V gene data show CDR1 as KGHSH and CDR2 as LQKENI. CDR3 length: 15 amino acids. CDR3 bases: TGTGCCAGCTCACCGGGGGTAGCGGGCTCCTACGAGCAGTACTTC. Protein product: CASSPGVAGSYEQYF.

This clonotype was seen once. This chain uses TRBV2 with TRBJ1-1; 8 bases map to TRBD1. The CDR3 length is 14 residues. In germline, CDR1 is SNHLY, CDR2 FYNNEI. Trimming took 6 bases from V and 5 from J; bases not matched to a gene: 8. The CDR3 nucleotides read TGTGCCAGCAGATTCCCGGGACAGGTGACTGAAGCTTTCTTT. As protein: CASRFPGQVTEAFF.

This clonotype came up once. V is TRBV4-3 and J is TRBJ1-2; 10 positions agree with TRBD1. Germline V gene lookup returns CDR1 LGHNA and CDR2 YSLEER. The CDR3 covers 16 residues. Trimming took 2 bases from V and 3 from J; bases not matched to a gene: 6. As DNA, the CDR3 is TGCGCCAGCAGCCAATCCGGGACAGGGGAAGACTATGGCTACACCTTC. Protein: CASSQSGTGEDYGYTF.

The V call is TRBV28, the J call TRBJ1-2; TRBD1 matches 9 bases. J lost 8 bases, V lost 6 bases, and 13 bases had no gene match. The CDR3 loop spans 15 amino acids. Germline CDR1 is MDHEN and CDR2 is SYDVKM. The CDR3 region has the DNA TGTGCCAGCAGGGAAGGGACAGGGAAGGCGGGGGGCTACACCTTC. This encodes CASREGTGKAGGYTF.

The J gene is TRBJ1-2, the V gene TRBV7-2; 7 bases fit TRBD1. Germline lookup yields CDR1 SGHTA and CDR2 FQGNSA. V lost 1 base, J lost 8 bases, and 10 bases stayed unmatched. The CDR3 is 15 residues long. The CDR3, as DNA: TGTGCCAGCAGCTTAGACCCGACAGGGTGGGGCGGCTACACCTTC. Its protein product is CASSLDPTGWGGYTF.

The rearrangement links TRBV4-3 to TRBJ2-1; 7 bases line up with TRBD2. CDR1 LGHNA and CDR2 YSLEER come from the germline V gene. V lost 0 bases, J lost 7 bases, and 12 bases stayed unmatched. This CDR3 spans 17 amino acids. The CDR3 sequence: CASSQDPWAGVENEQFF. CDR3 DNA sequence: TGCGCCAGCAGCCAAGATCCGTGGGCGGGGGTCGAGAATGAGCAGTTCTTC.

This chain uses TRBV19 with TRBJ2-1, with 7 bases fitting TRBD2. The V gene end was trimmed by 3 bases and the J gene end by 8 bases; junction bases not matched to a gene: 10. The CDR3 runs to 15 residues. CDR1 LNHDA and CDR2 SQIVND come from the germline V gene (reference sequence). CDR3 sequence: CASSMALAAGDEQFF. The CDR3 DNA sequence: TGTGCCAGTAGTATGGCGCTAGCGGCGGGGGATGAGCAGTTCTTC.

This clonotype was seen more than once but under ten times. The V call is TRBV29-1, the J call TRBJ2-7, with D possibly matching TRBD1 (6 bases). With 4 bases removed from V and 0 bases from J, the gap between germline ends came to 13 bases. The length of the CDR3 is 14 residues. Germline CDR1 SQVTM, CDR2 ANQGSEA. CDR3 DNA sequence: TGCAGCGTTGGTTTGACAGGAAGCTCCTACGAGCAGTACTTC. This encodes CSVGLTGSSYEQYF.

Comment on this clonotype: A much larger clonotype is one base distant, so this may be a read error. DNA for the CDR3: TGCAGCTCCCTCTCGGGGACTAGCACCCACAATGAGCAGTTCTTC. Translating it yields CSSLSGTSTHNEQFF. The chain employs TRBV29-1 and TRBJ2-1, with 9 bases identical to TRBD2. The junction had 13 bases not matched to a gene; V was cut back by 8 bases and J by 5 bases. The CDR3 has 15 amino acids. Germline loops: CDR1 SQVTM, CDR2 ANQGSEA.

This clonotype was seen a handful of times. This chain connects TRBV29-1 to TRBJ2-5; 8 nucleotides match TRBD1. V shed 7 bases, J shed 5 bases, and the junction held 9 bases outside the gene matches. This CDR3 is built from 13 residues. In germline, CDR1 is SQVTM, CDR2 ANQGSEA. CDR3 bases: TGCAGCGCCCAGGGGGCGCGAGGGGAGACCCAGTACTTC. Protein product: CSAQGARGETQYF.

The V call is TRBV25-1, the J call TRBJ1-4, with D unresolved. The V and J ends lost 2 bases and 8 bases respectively, with 12 bases between them. The germline V gene has CDR1 MGHDK and CDR2 SYGVNS. The CDR3 sequence is 14 residues long. CDR3 residues: CASSEGGFGEKLFF. For the CDR3, the DNA is TGTGCCAGCAGTGAAGGAGGGTTTGGGGAAAAACTGTTTTTT.

The V and J genes are TRBV29-1 and TRBJ1-2; a weak D match, TRBD1 (5 bases). This CDR3 is 12 amino acids long. The germline V gene encodes CDR1 SQVTM and CDR2 ANQGSEA. V was cut by 3 bases and J by 4 bases, with 9 bases left in between. CDR3 loop: CSVEWRGYGYTF. CDR3 DNA: TGCAGCGTTGAGTGGAGGGGCTATGGCTACACCTTC.

This clonotype has more than one count but fewer than ten. The chain carries TRBV9 and TRBJ2-7; possible D gene TRBD2, 5 bases. Looked up from germline, CDR1 is SGDLS and CDR2 is YYNGEE. V shed 0 bases and J shed 3 bases, with 13 bases lying between them. This CDR3 is built from 15 residues. CDR3 DNA sequence: TGTGCCAGCAGCGTAGGTCAGGACTCGGGCTACGAGCAGTACTTC. Translation gives CASSVGQDSGYEQYF.

The chain has TRBV7-9 and TRBJ2-3; 10 bases agree with TRBD1. Trimming cost V 4 bases and J 5 bases; bases outside gene matches: 6. CDR3 length equals 15 residues. CDR1 SEHNR and CDR2 FQNEAQ come from the germline V gene (reference sequence). The CDR3 reads CASSSDRGQVDTQYF. The CDR3 nucleotides read TGTGCCAGCAGCTCTGACAGGGGGCAAGTAGATACGCAGTATTTT.

The chain couples TRBV24-1 to TRBJ2-3; 9 bases are shared with TRBD2. V lost 6 bases, J lost 1 base, and 4 bases stayed unmatched. There are 15 residues in the CDR3. Germline V gene sequence: CDR1 KGHDR, CDR2 SFDVKD. The CDR3: CATSKREARTDTQYF. CDR3 DNA: TGTGCCACCAGTAAGCGGGAGGCCCGCACAGATACGCAGTATTTT.

The chain employs TRBV4-1 and TRBJ2-5; TRBD2 is a possible D gene (5 bases). CDR3 length: 17 amino acids. The V gene lost 0 bases and the J gene lost 4 bases, with 18 bases spanning the gap. Germline V gene sequence: CDR1 MGHRA, CDR2 YSYEKL. This CDR3 is CASSQDLRPGSSETQYF. The CDR3 region has the DNA TGCGCCAGCAGCCAAGATTTGAGGCCGGGGTCCTCAGAGACCCAGTACTTC.

This rearrangement joins TRBV4-2 to TRBJ1-1; D call uncertain. The CDR3 totals 16 residues. Germline CDR1 and CDR2: LGHNA and YNFKEQ. The germline V and J ends were trimmed by 0 bases and 1 base, with 12 bases remaining between them. CDR3 protein: CASSQEGQRENTEAFF. The DNA for the CDR3 is TGTGCCAGCAGCCAAGAAGGTCAGAGGGAGAACACTGAAGCTTTCTTT.